The 30 T cell receptor beta chains listed next were all sequenced from one sample in a study of Ad26.COV2.S vaccination and SARS-CoV-2 variants. Indicated treatment: about 20 received Ad26.COV2.S at low or high dose, single or two shots; 5 received placebo; per-sample allocation not given. Material that was analyzed had been drawn on day 63 after the first vaccine or placebo injection. Measured with immunoSEQ multiplex PCR; TCRdb has only the in-frame clones, and not every one. This table holds about 460,000 clones, about 89% found once. Sample: peripheral blood, taken in a trial of Ad26.COV2.S vaccine versus placebo. These receptors originate from a person between 18 and 59 years old who received the Ad26.COV2.S COVID-19 vaccine or a placebo.

CDR3 in DNA: TGTGCCAGCAGCCAAAAGGCCCCGTGGCAGAATCCTAGAAACACCATATATTTT. This codes for CASSQKAPWQNPRNTIYF. The chain is built from TRBV14 and TRBJ1-3; D unresolved. The germline gives CDR1 SGHDN, CDR2 FVKESK. CDR3 size: 18 residues. Trimming shortened V by 2 bases and J by 5 bases, and 22 bases separated the two germline ends.

This rearrangement joins TRBV29-1 to TRBJ2-7; 8 bases fit TRBD1. J was trimmed by 2 bases and V by 7 bases; bases with no gene match: 10. CDR3 size: 14 residues. Germline assignment: CDR1 SQVTM and CDR2 ANQGSEA. The CDR3 is CSGVIGDRTYEQYF. CDR3 nucleotide sequence: TGCAGCGGGGTTATAGGGGACAGGACCTACGAGCAGTACTTC.

With respect to this clone: Other nucleotide sequences from this sample produce the same CDR3. The J gene is TRBJ1-6, the V gene TRBV29-1; unclear D gene. CDR1 is SQVTM and CDR2 is ANQGSEA in the germline V gene. Trimming removed 5 bases at V and 5 bases at J, with 13 bases between. The CDR3 loop spans 14 amino acids. The CDR3 sequence: CSVRGLDNNSPLHF. CDR3 sequence (DNA): TGCAGCGTTAGAGGTCTAGATAATAATTCACCCCTCCACTTT.

The chain has TRBV11-2 and TRBJ1-2; the D gene is possibly TRBD1 (6 bases). This CDR3 spans 15 amino acids. The V gene lost 2 bases and the J gene lost 6 bases, with 16 bases spanning the gap. The V gene's germline CDR1 is SGHAT and CDR2 FQNNGV. This chain's CDR3 is CASSLSQGTINGYTF. CDR3 nucleotide sequence: TGTGCCAGCAGCTTATCCCAGGGGACTATTAATGGCTACACCTTC.

This chain links TRBV6-5 with TRBJ2-5, with D possibly TRBD2 on 5 matching bases. The CDR3 is made up of 14 amino acids. Germline loops: CDR1 MNHEY, CDR2 SVGAGI. V lost 6 bases to trimming and J lost 5 bases, with 16 bases between them. DNA of the CDR3: TGTGCCAGCAGCAACGCCATAGCGCTCGAGACCCAGTACTTC. Amino acids: CASSNAIALETQYF.

The rearrangement links TRBV7-2 to TRBJ1-6; possibly TRBD1 for D (6 bases). CDR1 is SGHTA, CDR2 FQGNSA, per germline. The V and J ends lost 5 bases and 6 bases respectively, with 8 bases between them. The length of the CDR3 is 13 residues. The CDR3 sequence: CASSRTVNSPLHF. In DNA, the CDR3 is TGTGCCAGCAGCAGGACAGTTAATTCACCCCTCCACTTT. The full variable domain, rest sourced from reference TRBV7-2 and TRBJ1-6, is GAGVSQSPSNKVTEKGKDVELRCDPISGHTALYWYRQSLGQGLEFLIYFQGNSAPDKSGLPSDRFSAERTGGSVSTLTIQRTQQEDSAVYLCASSRTVNSPLHFGNGTRLTVT.

CDR3 loop: CASSFQSTWITEAFF. CDR3 in DNA: TGTGCCAGCAGTTTTCAGTCGACTTGGATAACTGAAGCTTTCTTT. J is TRBJ1-1 and V is TRBV28; no firm D call. Germline values: CDR1 MDHEN, CDR2 SYDVKM. This CDR3 has 15 amino acids. The V end lost 3 bases, the J end lost 5 bases, and 16 bases lay between the germline ends.

The rearrangement links TRBV5-8 to TRBJ2-4, with 8 bases matching TRBD1. Germline V gene lookup returns CDR1 SGHTS and CDR2 YDEGEE. The CDR3 sequence is 15 residues long. V dropped 0 bases and J dropped 7; count of bases not matched to a gene: 6. The CDR3 nucleotides are TGTGCCAGCAGCTTGGTTCAGGGGGCATCGAACATTCAGTACTTC. Its translation: CASSLVQGASNIQYF.

V gene TRBV7-2 combines with J gene TRBJ2-1; TRBD2 matches 14 bases. Losses at the gene ends were 6 bases for V and 7 bases for J; bases not matched to a gene: 17. The CDR3 covers 19 residues. The V gene's germline CDR1 is SGHTA and CDR2 FQGNSA. CDR3 residues: CASRTGLAGGPGPWNEQFF. The CDR3 coding sequence is TGTGCCAGCAGAACCGGACTAGCGGGGGGCCCGGGGCCGTGGAATGAGCAGTTCTTC.

The V call is TRBV6-2 or TRBV6-3, the J call TRBJ2-3, with a weak D call TRBD2 (6 bases). Between the trimmed V and J ends, which lost 0 bases and 2 bases, there was a span of 12 bases. The CDR3 sequence is 16 residues long. The germline CDR1 and CDR2 sequences are MNHEY and SVGEGT. The CDR3 nucleotides read TGTGCCAGCAGTTACTCGGGTAGCGGAAACACAGATACGCAGTATTTT. Translation: CASSYSGSGNTDTQYF.

This chain links TRBV19 with TRBJ2-7; D may be TRBD1 (7 bases). Trimming cost V 6 bases and J 3 bases, with 12 bases left between them. The length of the CDR3 is 13 residues. Germline loops: CDR1 LNHDA, CDR2 SQIVND (reference sequence). The CDR3 DNA reads TGTGCCAGTAGCTCCCAGGGGGGCTACGAGCAGTACTTC. This codes for CASSSQGGYEQYF.

This chain joins TRBV18 and TRBJ2-3; perhaps TRBD2 as D (7 bases). Trimming cost V 2 bases and J 4 bases, with 13 bases left between them. The CDR3 consists of 15 residues. Germline V gene data show CDR1 as KGHSH and CDR2 as LQKENI. Here the CDR3 reads CASSPTRGGADTQYF. CDR3 nucleotide sequence: TGTGCCAGCTCACCAACTAGGGGGGGAGCAGATACGCAGTATTTT.

The DNA of the CDR3 is TGTGCCACTGGGGGGGTCTCTGGAAACACCATATATTTT. Its protein is CATGGVSGNTIYF. The chain carries TRBV6-5 and TRBJ1-3; possible D gene TRBD1, 5 bases. The V gene's germline CDR1 is MNHEY and CDR2 SVGAGI. CDR3 length: 13 residues. V lost 10 bases and J lost 0, with 10 bases in between.

The chain has TRBV28 and TRBJ1-5; D gene uncertain. With 7 bases removed from V and 4 bases from J, the gap between germline ends came to 17 bases. The CDR3 consists of 15 residues. Germline CDR1 MDHEN, CDR2 SYDVKM. CDR3 DNA: TGTGCCAGCACCTTCAGGAGACGGTTAAATCAGCCCCAGCATTTT. This gives the protein CASTFRRRLNQPQHF.

The chain is built from TRBV10-3 and TRBJ2-5; 8 bases agree with TRBD2. This CDR3 has 16 residues. J gave up 7 bases and V 4 bases, and 14 bases lay outside the gene matches. From germline, CDR1 is ENHRY and CDR2 SYGVKD. The DNA for the CDR3 is TGTGCCATCAGTGTAGGGCTAGCGGGTCCGGTGGGGACCCAGTACTTC. It specifies CAISVGLAGPVGTQYF.

This chain uses TRBV9 with TRBJ2-7; maybe TRBD2 (6 bases). The CDR3 contains 19 residues. V gave up 0 bases and J gave up 5 bases, with 27 bases separating them. Germline CDR1 and CDR2: SGDLS and YYNGEE. The CDR3 bases are TGTGCCAGCAGCGTAGCTACTAGCCTAAGTTCGGGGTTGTGGAACGAGCAGTACTTC. Translated: CASSVATSLSSGLWNEQYF.

The rearrangement uses TRBV6-5 and TRBJ1-5; D is unresolved. The V gene's germline CDR1 is MNHEY and CDR2 SVGAGI. Trimming removed 5 bases from V and 0 bases from J, with 2 bases in between. This CDR3 is 12 amino acids long. The CDR3 spells CASSPSNQPQHF. Written as DNA, the CDR3 is TGTGCCAGCAGTCCTAGCAATCAGCCCCAGCATTTT.

The CDR3 loop is CASSSSGTAGEGYTF. The CDR3 nucleotides read TGTGCCAGCAGTTCCTCCGGGACGGCCGGGGAGGGCTACACCTTC. The gene calls are TRBV28 and TRBJ1-2; possible D gene TRBD1, 5 bases. This CDR3 comprises 15 residues. CDR1 is MDHEN, CDR2 SYDVKM, per germline. Trimming took 4 bases from V and 8 from J, leaving 20 bases between them.

The chain employs TRBV5-1 and TRBJ2-6; 11 bases are shared with TRBD2. This CDR3 is built from 17 residues. The germline gives CDR1 SGHRS, CDR2 YFSETQ. V was pared by 6 bases and J by 0 bases, with 5 bases of the junction left unmatched. The CDR3 sequence: CASKPGLADSGANVLTF. As DNA, the CDR3 is TGCGCCAGCAAACCGGGACTAGCGGACTCTGGGGCCAACGTCCTGACTTTC.

The rearrangement uses TRBV6-5 and TRBJ2-7; D possibly matches TRBD1 or TRBD2 (5 bases each). In germline, CDR1 is MNHEY, CDR2 SVGAGI. The CDR3 totals 16 residues. V was cut by 0 bases and J by 2 bases, with 14 bases left in between. CDR3 sequence reads: CASSYSGVAAAYEQYF. The CDR3 region has the DNA TGTGCCAGCAGTTACTCGGGGGTGGCGGCCGCCTACGAGCAGTACTTC.

The V call is TRBV30, the J call TRBJ2-5; 9 bases fit TRBD1. CDR3 size: 16 residues. With V trimmed by 3 bases and J by 4 bases, 12 bases remained unmatched. Germline CDR1 reads GTSNPN; CDR2 reads SVGIG (reference sequence). The CDR3 coding sequence is TGTGCCTGGAGCGGGGAGAGACAGGGGGGGTTAGAGACCCAGTACTTC. This codes for CAWSGERQGGLETQYF.

This rearrangement joins TRBV29-1 to TRBJ1-1; maybe TRBD1 (5 bases). Trimming took off 2 bases at V and 5 bases at J, with 6 bases between the two ends. CDR1 and CDR2 from the germline V gene are SQVTM and ANQGSEA. This CDR3 contains 11 residues. CDR3 in DNA: TGCAGCGTTGAACCAGGGACTGAAGCTTTCTTT. This translates into CSVEPGTEAFF.

About this clone: The same CDR3 arises from other DNA sequences in this sample as well. V and J are TRBV6-5 and TRBJ1-3; D gene unclear. Germline lookup yields CDR1 MNHEY and CDR2 SVGAGI. There are 13 residues in the CDR3. Trimming cost V 0 bases and J 4 bases, with 4 bases left between them. The CDR3 DNA reads TGTGCCAGCAGTTACTCGTCGGGAAACACCATATATTTT. Residues: CASSYSSGNTIYF.

The chain couples TRBV2 to TRBJ2-5, with TRBD1 matching 7 bases. V dropped 6 bases and J dropped 5; count of bases not matched to a gene: 3. The CDR3 length is 12 residues. CDR1 is SNHLY, CDR2 FYNNEI, per germline. This CDR3 is CASRDRAETQYF. In DNA form, the CDR3 reads TGTGCCAGCAGAGACAGGGCGGAGACCCAGTACTTC.

The rearrangement uses TRBV28 and TRBJ2-3; possible D gene TRBD1, 6 bases. There are 16 residues in the CDR3. The germline V and J ends were trimmed by 5 bases and 2 bases, with 17 bases remaining between them. Germline V gives CDR1 MDHEN, CDR2 SYDVKM. Here the CDR3 reads CASSDRNRRATDTQYF. CDR3 nucleotides: TGTGCCAGCAGTGACAGGAACCGGCGGGCCACAGATACGCAGTATTTT.

J is TRBJ1-1 and V is TRBV11-2; D perhaps matches TRBD1 (5 bases). The CDR3 consists of 13 residues. Trimming left V 6 bases short and J 7 bases short, with 15 bases between. The germline gives CDR1 SGHAT, CDR2 FQNNGV. The CDR3 sequence: CASRPTVDGEAFF. Written as DNA, the CDR3 is TGTGCCAGCAGACCGACAGTCGATGGTGAAGCTTTCTTT.

The V gene is TRBV5-1, the J gene TRBJ2-7; 9 positions agree with TRBD1. The CDR3 totals 14 residues. With 4 bases clipped from V and 5 bases from J, the junction kept 7 bases outside the gene matches. CDR1 is SGHRS and CDR2 is YFSETQ in the germline V gene. In nucleotides, the CDR3 is TGCGCCAGCAGCCTAGGGACAGGGTTCAACGAGCAGTACTTC. This translates into CASSLGTGFNEQYF.

This rearrangement joins TRBV6-5 to TRBJ1-1; 8 bases align to TRBD1. This CDR3 contains 13 residues. V dropped 6 bases and J dropped 5; count of bases not matched to a gene: 5. CDR1 and CDR2 from the germline V gene are MNHEY and SVGAGI. The CDR3 sequence: CASRTDRATEAFF. The CDR3, as DNA: TGTGCCAGCAGGACGGACAGGGCAACTGAAGCTTTCTTT.

The chain couples TRBV7-8 to TRBJ2-7; 10 bases map to TRBD2. From germline, CDR1 is SGHVS and CDR2 FQNEAQ. V shed 3 bases and J 2 bases; nucleotides not matched to a gene: 4. CDR3 size: 15 residues. The DNA of the CDR3 is TGTGCCAGCAGCTTGCGAGCGGGGGGGACCTACGAGCAGTACTTC. Amino acids: CASSLRAGGTYEQYF.

This clone occurred once. This rearrangement joins TRBV21-1 to TRBJ2-4; whether TRBD2, the table's D call, matches the DNA was not checked. TRBV21-1 is a listed pseudogene. The CDR3 loop spans 15 amino acids. CDR3 loop: CASTPGGWQEDIQYF. CDR3 in DNA: TGTGCCAGCACCCCGGGTGGATGGCAGGAGGACATTCAGTACTTC.